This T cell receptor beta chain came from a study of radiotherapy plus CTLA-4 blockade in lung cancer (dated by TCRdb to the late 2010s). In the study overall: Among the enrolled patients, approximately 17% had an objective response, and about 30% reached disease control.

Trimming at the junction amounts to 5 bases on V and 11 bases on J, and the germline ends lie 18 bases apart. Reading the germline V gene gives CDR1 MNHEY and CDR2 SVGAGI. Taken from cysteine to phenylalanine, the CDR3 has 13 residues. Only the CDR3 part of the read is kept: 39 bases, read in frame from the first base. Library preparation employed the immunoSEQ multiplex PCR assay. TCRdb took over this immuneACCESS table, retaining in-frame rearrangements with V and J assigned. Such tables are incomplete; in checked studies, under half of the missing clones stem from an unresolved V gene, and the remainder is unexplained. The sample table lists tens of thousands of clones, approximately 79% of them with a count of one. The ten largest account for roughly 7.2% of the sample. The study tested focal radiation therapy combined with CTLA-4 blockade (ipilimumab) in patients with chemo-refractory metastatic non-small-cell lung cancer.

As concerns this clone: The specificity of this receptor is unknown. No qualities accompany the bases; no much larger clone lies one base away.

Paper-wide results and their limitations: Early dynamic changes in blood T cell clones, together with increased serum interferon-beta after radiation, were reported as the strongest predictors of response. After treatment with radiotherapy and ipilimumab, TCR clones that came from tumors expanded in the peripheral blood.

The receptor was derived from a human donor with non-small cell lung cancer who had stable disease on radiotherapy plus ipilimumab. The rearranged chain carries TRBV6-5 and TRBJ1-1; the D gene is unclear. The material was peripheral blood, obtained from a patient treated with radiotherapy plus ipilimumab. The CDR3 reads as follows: CASSRWTGTVAFF. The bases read TGTGCCAGCAGTCGATGGACCGGTACGGTGGCTTTCTTT.